The 32 T cell receptor beta chains listed next were all sequenced from one sample in a study of shared T cell receptors in the human thymus. Assay: immunoSEQ multiplex PCR; the TCRdb copy retains only in-frame clones and omits some. This table has 600,000 to 900,000 clones, roughly 88% appearing once. Another study also made use of these data, one on human thymus T cells.

What was sequenced was thymocytes. Receptors originate from a girl in the first two years of life with a congenital heart defect.

This clone has only a few counts. This CDR3 is CASSLGGGANQPQHF. The CDR3 DNA is TGTGCCAGCAGTTTAGGAGGGGGGGCCAATCAGCCCCAGCATTTT. The V gene is TRBV28, the J gene TRBJ1-5, with D possibly being TRBD1 (6 bases). The germline V gene encodes CDR1 MDHEN and CDR2 SYDVKM. The CDR3 extends over 15 amino acids. V lost 2 bases and J 3 bases, leaving 11 bases between the germline ends.

V usage is TRBV11-1 and J usage is TRBJ1-4, with TRBD1 matching 10 bases. This CDR3 has 17 amino acids. V trimming: 4 bases; J trimming: 8 bases; junction bases outside the gene matches: 13. Per germline, CDR1 SGHAT and CDR2 FQDESV (reference sequence). Here the CDR3 DNA reads TGTGCCAGCAGCTCCCGGGTGGGGGACAGGGGATGGGAAAAACTGTTTTTT. Encoded protein: CASSSRVGDRGWEKLFF.

This clone was detected only once. The chain combines TRBV5-1 with TRBJ1-4, with 7 bases aligning to TRBD1. Germline-derived CDR1 and CDR2 are SGHRS and YFSETQ. With 4 bases clipped from V and 6 bases from J, the junction kept 9 bases outside the gene matches. CDR3 length equals 15 residues. The CDR3 sequence: CASSDPRDRDEKLFF. The CDR3 DNA follows: TGCGCCAGCAGCGACCCCCGGGACAGAGATGAAAAACTGTTTTTT.

To note about this clone: Different DNA sequences within this sample yield the same CDR3. The chain links TRBV5-1 to TRBJ1-6; D is uncertain. Germline CDR1 and CDR2: SGHRS and YFSETQ. This CDR3 region has 18 residues. V shed 0 bases and J shed 0 bases, with 13 bases lying between them. The CDR3 is CASSLGHREGSYNSPLHF. DNA of the CDR3: TGCGCCAGCAGCTTGGGCCACCGGGAAGGCTCCTATAATTCACCCCTCCACTTT.

CDR3 in DNA: TGTGCCAGCAGCATACCGGGACCCAGGGGAAACTATGGCTACACCTTC. Protein: CASSIPGPRGNYGYTF. The chain has TRBV7-9 and TRBJ1-2; D is perhaps TRBD1 (6 bases). This CDR3 comprises 16 residues. V was clipped by 5 bases and J by 2 bases, with 18 bases between them. Germline CDR1 and CDR2: SEHNR and FQNEAQ (reference sequence).

J is TRBJ2-1 and V is TRBV5-4, with 8 bases matching TRBD1. The CDR3 covers 15 residues. With V trimmed by 3 bases and J by 3 bases, 5 bases remained unmatched. Germline V gives CDR1 SGHNT, CDR2 YYREEE (reference sequence). CDR3 sequence reads: CASSCAGTGYNEQFF. CDR3 bases: TGTGCCAGCAGCTGCGCCGGGACAGGCTACAATGAGCAGTTCTTC.

This chain uses TRBV5-1 with TRBJ2-7; a weak D match, TRBD2 (5 bases). This CDR3 has 14 amino acids. Trimming stripped 4 bases from V and 0 bases from J, with 11 bases between. The germline V gene has CDR1 SGHRS and CDR2 YFSETQ. CDR3 sequence reads: CASSPDFYSYEQYF. The CDR3 DNA sequence: TGCGCCAGCAGCCCGGACTTTTACTCCTACGAGCAGTACTTC.

This sequence joins TRBV19 and TRBJ1-3; TRBD1 aligns across 8 bases. In germline, CDR1 is LNHDA, CDR2 SQIVND (reference sequence). J gave up 0 bases and V 9 bases, and 16 bases lay outside the gene matches. The CDR3 sequence is 18 residues long. CDR3 amino acids: CASSRDRWDGSSGNTIYF. The DNA for the CDR3 is TGTGCCAGCTCCCGGGACAGGTGGGATGGGAGCTCTGGAAACACCATATATTTT.

The chain combines TRBV6-5 with TRBJ1-2; D is perhaps TRBD1 (6 bases). The CDR3 contains 15 residues. CDR1 is MNHEY, CDR2 SVGAGI, per germline. V was pared by 4 bases and J by 4 bases, with 16 bases between. The chain's CDR3 is CASSFWGRGSYGYTF. CDR3 coding DNA: TGTGCCAGCAGTTTTTGGGGGCGCGGGAGCTATGGCTACACCTTC.

The chain combines TRBV10-3 with TRBJ1-1; no definite D call. CDR1 and CDR2 (germline): ENHRY, SYGVKD. CDR3 length: 15 residues. The V gene lost 3 bases and the J gene lost 5 bases, with 16 bases spanning the gap. The CDR3 sequence is CAISDLSGFWTEAFF. The CDR3 coding sequence is TGTGCCATCAGTGATTTGTCGGGATTTTGGACTGAAGCTTTCTTT.

The chain is built from TRBV11-1 and TRBJ1-1; TRBD1 aligns across 8 bases. CDR1 is SGHAT, CDR2 FQDESV, per germline (reference sequence). This CDR3 comprises 14 residues. V trimming: 6 bases; J trimming: 1 base; junction bases outside the gene matches: 4. This chain's CDR3 is CASRRQGRNTEAFF. The CDR3 coding sequence is TGTGCCAGCAGAAGACAGGGGAGGAACACTGAAGCTTTCTTT.

The chain is built from TRBV19 and TRBJ2-1; possible D gene TRBD1, 5 bases. CDR3 size: 13 residues. V lost 3 bases, J lost 7 bases, and 10 bases lay in between. Germline V CDR1 and CDR2: LNHDA, SQIVND (reference sequence). The CDR3 region has the DNA TGTGCCAGTAGTATCAGGGTAGAGAATGAGCAGTTCTTC. This encodes CASSIRVENEQFF.

The rearrangement joins TRBV30 to TRBJ1-2; a weak D match, TRBD1 (5 bases). Germline V CDR1 and CDR2: GTSNPN, SVGIG (reference sequence). The V end lost 0 bases, the J end lost 2 bases, and 13 bases lay between the germline ends. CDR3 length: 15 amino acids. The CDR3 sequence: CAWSVNWGPNYGYTF. Written as DNA, the CDR3 is TGTGCCTGGAGTGTAAACTGGGGCCCCAACTATGGCTACACCTTC.

This chain connects TRBV6-1 to TRBJ1-2; TRBD1 is a possible D gene (6 bases). The germline V gene encodes CDR1 MNHNS and CDR2 SASEGT. The V end was cut by 2 bases, the J end by 7 bases, with 23 bases between. This CDR3 is 17 amino acids long. The CDR3 loop is CASSEPRTGPQVCGYTF. In DNA, the CDR3 is TGTGCCAGCAGTGAACCGAGAACAGGGCCCCAGGTCTGTGGCTACACCTTC.

This clone has more than one count but fewer than ten. V gene TRBV5-8 combines with J gene TRBJ1-1, with 8 bases lining up with TRBD1. The V segment lost 4 bases and the J segment 7 bases; nucleotides outside the gene matches: 6. The CDR3 totals 13 residues. Germline V gene data show CDR1 as SGHTS and CDR2 as YDEGEE. The CDR3: CASSQSGGGEAFF. The DNA of the CDR3 is TGTGCCAGCAGCCAATCAGGGGGCGGTGAAGCTTTCTTT.

This chain joins TRBV28 and TRBJ1-2; unclear D gene. In germline, CDR1 is MDHEN, CDR2 SYDVKM. V was cut by 4 bases and J by 1 base, with 16 bases left in between. This CDR3 comprises 16 residues. CDR3 protein: CASSSTAGSINYGYTF. In DNA, the CDR3 is TGTGCCAGCAGTTCAACTGCGGGATCCATTAACTATGGCTACACCTTC.

This chain connects TRBV11-2 to TRBJ1-5; 8 nucleotides match TRBD1. The length of the CDR3 is 15 residues. V dropped 6 bases and J dropped 5; count of bases not matched to a gene: 9. Germline V gene sequence: CDR1 SGHAT, CDR2 FQNNGV. The CDR3 DNA reads TGTGCCAGCAGGCTGGACAGGGTGGTAGATCAGCCCCAGCATTTT. This translates into CASRLDRVVDQPQHF. The full variable domain, its missing parts supplied by reference TRBV11-2 and TRBJ1-5, is EAGVAQSPRYKIIEKRQSVAFWCNPISGHATLYWYQQILGQGPKLLIQFQNNGVVDDSQLPKDRFSAERLKGVDSTLKIQPAKLEDSAVYLCASRLDRVVDQPQHFGDGTRLSIL.

The chain is built from TRBV14 and TRBJ1-1; maybe TRBD1 (5 bases). Germline assignment: CDR1 SGHDN and CDR2 FVKESK. Trimming stripped 1 base from V and 1 base from J, with 19 bases between. CDR3 size: 18 residues. CDR3 nucleotides: TGTGCCAGCAGCCAAGTGGATCTCCTGTGGGGGGGGAACACTGAAGCTTTCTTT. This encodes CASSQVDLLWGGNTEAFF. The variable domain in full, with the rest retrieved from reference TRBV14 and TRBJ1-1, is EAGVTQFPSHSVIEKGQTVTLRCDPISGHDNLYWYRRVMGKEIKFLLHFVKESKQDESGMPNNRFLAERTGGTYSTLKVQPAELEDSGVYFCASSQVDLLWGGNTEAFFGQGTRLTVV.

This rearrangement joins TRBV6-1 to TRBJ1-5; 7 nucleotides line up with TRBD1. This CDR3 contains 14 residues. With 5 bases clipped from V and 3 bases from J, the junction kept 4 bases outside the gene matches. CDR1 is MNHNS, CDR2 SASEGT, per germline. CDR3 bases: TGTGCCAGCAGTCAGACAGGGCTCAATCAGCCCCAGCATTTT. Its translation: CASSQTGLNQPQHF.

The V gene is TRBV30, the J gene TRBJ1-6, with 8 bases fitting TRBD1. CDR3 size: 14 residues. Germline CDR1 reads GTSNPN; CDR2 reads SVGIG (reference sequence). The J segment lost 6 bases and the V segment lost 8 bases, leaving 9 bases of the junction unmatched. The CDR3 loop is CAQLGQGGNSPLHF. Here the CDR3 DNA reads TGTGCCCAGCTAGGACAGGGCGGTAATTCACCCCTCCACTTT.

V usage is TRBV6-1 and J usage is TRBJ2-7; D remains ambiguous. CDR3 length: 14 residues. CDR1 and CDR2 from the germline V gene are MNHNS and SASEGT. Trimming left V 5 bases short and J 6 bases short, with 17 bases between. This CDR3 reads CASSFHQFSLEQYF. CDR3 DNA: TGTGCCAGCAGTTTTCACCAGTTCTCGCTCGAGCAGTACTTC.

The rearrangement uses TRBV9 and TRBJ2-1; TRBD2 might be the D (7 bases). This CDR3 spans 15 amino acids. Trimming stripped 4 bases from V and 9 bases from J, with 20 bases between. The germline V gene encodes CDR1 SGDLS and CDR2 YYNGEE. CDR3 protein: CASSPGGGGDGEQFF. The CDR3 bases are TGTGCCAGCAGCCCCGGTGGGGGGGGCGATGGTGAGCAGTTCTTC.

The rearrangement links TRBV7-2 to TRBJ2-7; TRBD1 matches at 9 bases. J lost 5 bases, V lost 5 bases, and 7 bases had no gene match. The germline CDR1 and CDR2 sequences are SGHTA and FQGNSA. CDR3 length: 14 amino acids. This CDR3 is CASSAAQGAHEQYF. DNA for the CDR3: TGTGCCAGCAGCGCCGCACAGGGGGCCCACGAGCAGTACTTC.

V gene TRBV25-1 combines with J gene TRBJ2-3, with no clear D. V was shortened by 0 bases and J by 1 base, with 14 bases between the two germline ends. This CDR3 has 17 residues. Germline V gene sequence: CDR1 MGHDK, CDR2 SYGVNS. The CDR3 protein is CASSEYTKLSGTDTQYF. The CDR3, as DNA: TGTGCCAGCAGTGAATATACGAAGCTTTCGGGCACAGATACGCAGTATTTT.

The chain joins TRBV27 to TRBJ2-2; 9 positions match TRBD1. J lost 5 bases, V lost 6 bases, and 7 bases had no gene match. The V gene's germline CDR1 is MNHEY and CDR2 SMNVEV (reference sequence). CDR3 length: 15 amino acids. CDR3 bases: TGTGCCAGCAGCTACAGGGGGCGGGAGACCGGGGAGCTGTTTTTT. Its translation: CASSYRGRETGELFF.

The rearrangement links TRBV6-1 to TRBJ1-2; the D gene is possibly TRBD1 (6 bases). The CDR3 has 14 residues. Germline V gene data show CDR1 as MNHNS and CDR2 as SASEGT. Trimming shortened V by 6 bases and J by 7 bases, and 18 bases separated the two germline ends. CDR3 sequence reads: CASRNGTTGCGYTF. The CDR3 DNA sequence: TGTGCCAGCAGGAACGGGACAACAGGTTGTGGCTACACCTTC.

The V gene is TRBV10-1, the J gene TRBJ2-5; no clear D gene. The V end lost 7 bases, the J end lost 3 bases, and 9 bases lay between the germline ends. The CDR3 sequence is 12 residues long. In germline, CDR1 is WNHNN, CDR2 SYGVQD (reference sequence). The CDR3, as DNA: TGCGCCAGCACCCCTAGAGAAGAGACCCAGTACTTC. Protein product: CASTPREETQYF.

This clone has only one observation. This sequence joins TRBV7-9 and TRBJ2-3; no firm D call. Trimming stripped 4 bases from V and 4 bases from J, with 12 bases between. The germline gives CDR1 SEHNR, CDR2 FQNEAQ (reference sequence). This CDR3 has 14 amino acids. CDR3: CASSSKSPADTQYF. As DNA, the CDR3 is TGTGCCAGCAGCTCAAAAAGCCCCGCAGATACGCAGTATTTT.

The CDR3 is CASSPDSYTGELFF. The CDR3 DNA reads as TGTGCCAGCAGCCCGGACTCATACACCGGGGAGCTGTTTTTT. The chain joins TRBV7-9 to TRBJ2-2; D is perhaps TRBD2 (5 bases). Germline V gene sequence: CDR1 SEHNR, CDR2 FQNEAQ (reference sequence). This CDR3 has 14 amino acids. V lost 5 bases, J lost 3 bases, and 10 bases lay in between.

This clone was picked up one time. The CDR3 spells CASSLAVGGINEKLFF. The CDR3 DNA is TGTGCCAGCAGCTTGGCCGTAGGAGGGATAAATGAAAAACTGTTTTTT. This chain uses TRBV5-6 with TRBJ1-4; D unclear. Germline CDR1 and CDR2: SGHDT and YYEEEE. This CDR3 is 16 amino acids long. With 0 bases removed from V and 5 bases from J, the gap between germline ends came to 14 bases.

The V gene is TRBV6-1, the J gene TRBJ1-1; tentatively, D is TRBD1 (6 bases). The V end lost 2 bases, the J end lost 7 bases, and 17 bases lay between the germline ends. The CDR3 runs to 15 residues. CDR1 and CDR2 from the germline V gene are MNHNS and SASEGT. The CDR3 coding sequence is TGTGCCAGCAGTGAATCAACAGGGCGAGTGGGTGAAGCTTTCTTT. It yields the protein CASSESTGRVGEAFF.

The chain has TRBV28 and TRBJ2-4, with 15 bases identical to TRBD2. The ends lost 2 bases at V and 1 base at J; junction bases unmatched: 6. The CDR3 spans 19 residues. Per the germline V gene, CDR1 is MDHEN and CDR2 is SYDVKM. The CDR3 sequence is CASSLDEGTSGGAKNIQYF. The CDR3 bases are TGTGCCAGCAGTTTAGACGAAGGGACTAGCGGGGGGGCCAAAAACATTCAGTACTTC. The complete variable domain, with remaining parts taken from reference TRBV28 and TRBJ2-4, reads DVKVTQSSRYLVKRTGEKVFLECVQDMDHENMFWYRQDPGLGLRLIYFSYDVKMKEKGDIPEGYSVSREKKERFSLILESASTNQTSMYLCASSLDEGTSGGAKNIQYFGAGTRLSVL.